The 6 T cell receptor beta chains below all came from one sample that was sequenced in a study of blood T cell repertoires in COVID-19. Sequencing was performed with immunoSEQ multiplex PCR; in TCRdb, only in-frame clones are kept and a portion is missing. The sample comprises some 240,000 clones, roughly nine tenths of which are singletons, and 3.5% to 5.5% rests with the top ten. Source material: peripheral blood. These receptors all come from a woman aged 40 to 55 who had recovered from COVID-19.

The V gene is TRBV5-1, the J gene TRBJ1-1, with 7 bases fitting TRBD1. Trimming removed 2 bases from V and 1 base from J; junction bases left unmatched: 5. Germline V CDR1 and CDR2: SGHRS, YFSETQ. The CDR3 consists of 15 residues. The CDR3 DNA follows: TGCGCCAGCAGCTTTTACGGACAGGAGAACACTGAAGCTTTCTTT. It specifies CASSFYGQENTEAFF. Filled out from reference TRBV5-1 and TRBJ1-1, the complete variable domain reads KAGVTQTPRYLIKTRGQQVTLSCSPISGHRSVSWYQQTPGQGLQFLFEYFSETQRNKGNFPGRFSGRQFSNSRSEMNVSTLELGDSALYLCASSFYGQENTEAFFGQGTRLTVV.

J is TRBJ1-5 and V is TRBV19; 7 positions agree with TRBD1. Germline V gene data show CDR1 as LNHDA and CDR2 as SQIVND (reference sequence). V lost 7 bases to trimming and J lost 3 bases; unmatched junction nucleotides: 9. The CDR3 contains 15 residues. The CDR3 here is CASTPFDRVNQPQHF. The CDR3 DNA reads TGTGCCAGTACCCCATTCGACAGGGTCAATCAGCCCCAGCATTTT. The full variable domain, with the rest looked up from reference TRBV19 and TRBJ1-5, is DGGITQSPKYLFRKEGQNVTLSCEQNLNHDAMYWYRQDPGQGLRLIYYSQIVNDFQKGDIAEGYSVSREKKESFPLTVTSAQKNPTAFYLCASTPFDRVNQPQHFGDGTRLSIL.

The V call is TRBV7-9, the J call TRBJ2-3; tentatively, D is TRBD2 (6 bases). The germline V and J ends were trimmed by 0 bases and 1 base, with 11 bases remaining between them. There are 16 residues in the CDR3. Germline CDR1 reads SEHNR; CDR2 reads FQNEAQ (reference sequence). DNA for the CDR3: TGTGCCAGCAGCTTAGCGCTAGCGCCGGGCACAGATACGCAGTATTTT. Its protein is CASSLALAPGTDTQYF.

This clone was picked up one time. The chain is built from TRBV11-2 and TRBJ1-1; D is unresolved. The germline V gene encodes CDR1 SGHAT and CDR2 FQNNGV. V was cut by 2 bases and J by 3 bases, with 4 bases left in between. The CDR3 sequence is 12 residues long. The CDR3 nucleotides are TGTGCCAGCAGCTTACAGTACACTGAAGCTTTCTTT. Its protein product is CASSLQYTEAFF.

This chain connects TRBV30 to TRBJ1-5; 11 bases fit TRBD1. CDR1 and CDR2 (germline): GTSNPN, SVGIG (reference sequence). Trimming removed 2 bases from V and 0 bases from J; junction bases left unmatched: 9. The CDR3 runs to 18 residues. The CDR3 sequence is CAWSRGDRGAYSNQPQHF. CDR3 nucleotide sequence: TGTGCCTGGAGTCGAGGGGACAGGGGGGCTTATAGCAATCAGCCCCAGCATTTT. Drawing the rest from reference TRBV30 and TRBJ1-5, the complete variable domain is SQTIHQWPATLVQPVGSPLSLECTVEGTSNPNLYWYRQAAGRGLQLLFYSVGIGQISSEVPQNLSASRPQDRQFILSSKKLLLSDSGFYLCAWSRGDRGAYSNQPQHFGDGTRLSIL.

This clone was seen a handful of times. The V gene is TRBV7-3, the J gene TRBJ2-5, with 12 nucleotides matching TRBD2. The trim removed 5 bases at V and 5 bases at J, leaving 6 bases unmatched. The CDR3 has 15 residues. Germline V gene sequence: CDR1 SGHTA, CDR2 FQGTGA. In DNA, the CDR3 is TGTGCCAGCAGCAACACCGGGACTAGCGGGGAGACCCAGTACTTC. Its translation: CASSNTGTSGETQYF.